A few counts support the clone carrying this T cell receptor beta chain. Its antigen is not identified. This record comes from a study of cytomegalovirus exposure and HLA in healthy donors. Study-wide results and caveats: Sequence variants that were highly shared formed a cluster that was likely a sequencing artifact. Later work found that TCR association rates differed between HLA loci; DRB1 had the most and HLA-C the fewest. Previously analyzed data showed that most TCR beta V segments were productive at a frequency of about 87% or about 30%.

Use of 60 Vbeta and 13 Jbeta primers characterized the PCR. Sequenced by immunoSEQ multiplex PCR; TCRdb stores in-frame clones only, minus some. The table has approximately 140,000 clones, about 60% seen once. Sampled while nominally healthy, donors likely had unrecorded immune exposures. The receptor was isolated from a woman aged 60-70 years in good health and CMV-seropositive. The material sequenced was PBMCs.

Written as DNA, the CDR3 is TGCAGCGTGGTGACAGGGGGGTCTGGGGCCAACGTCCTGACTTTC. It codes for CSVVTGGSGANVLTF. V usage is TRBV29-1 and J usage is TRBJ2-6; the match to TRBD1 covers 9 bases. The CDR3 has 15 residues. Germline CDR1 SQVTM, CDR2 ANQGSEA. Losses at the gene ends were 6 bases for V and 1 base for J; bases not matched to a gene: 4.